What follows are 12 T cell receptor beta chains derived from one specimen sequenced in a study of OX40 agonist ivuxolimab in advanced cancers. TCRdb's table, derived via immunoSEQ multiplex PCR, lists solely in-frame clones and lacks some. The table lists some 54,000 clones, 70% to 85% of them singletons. The material was CD4+ or CD8+ T cells sorted from blood, obtained in a trial of the OX40 agonist ivuxolimab. These receptor sequences come from an adult with an advanced solid tumor such as melanoma, head and neck, liver or kidney cancer.

The chain carries TRBV6-1 and TRBJ2-7; D tentatively fits TRBD1 or TRBD2 (6 bases each). V shed 0 bases and J shed 2 bases, with 17 bases lying between them. This CDR3 contains 17 residues. The germline CDR1 and CDR2 sequences are MNHNS and SASEGT. As DNA, the CDR3 is TGTGCCAGCAGTGAAGCGCTCGGCGGGACACCTCCCTACGAGCAGTACTTC. Translated, it gives CASSEALGGTPPYEQYF.

The V gene is TRBV2, the J gene TRBJ1-2; TRBD1 matches at 7 bases. Germline V gene lookup returns CDR1 SNHLY and CDR2 FYNNEI. The trim removed 6 bases at V and 8 bases at J, leaving 9 bases unmatched. The CDR3 length is 13 residues. The CDR3 region has the DNA TGTGCCAGCAGCCGGACAGGCGGGGAAGGCTACACCTTC. It codes for CASSRTGGEGYTF.

V is TRBV7-9 and J is TRBJ1-4; D perhaps matches TRBD1 (6 bases). The CDR3 covers 15 residues. CDR1 is SEHNR and CDR2 is FQNEAQ in the germline V gene (reference sequence). Trimming took off 2 bases at V and 6 bases at J, with 13 bases between the two ends. This CDR3 reads CASSLIGGPDEKLFF. Written as DNA, the CDR3 is TGTGCCAGCAGCTTAATCGGGGGGCCCGATGAAAAACTGTTTTTT.

The chain employs TRBV7-2 and TRBJ2-7; 12 nucleotides match TRBD2. Germline lookup yields CDR1 SGHTA and CDR2 FQGNSA. The CDR3 runs to 17 residues. V lost 2 bases and J lost 4; bases outside the gene matches: 9. The CDR3 DNA reads TGTGCCAGCAGCTTAAGGTCTTCGGGACTAGCGGGTTACGAGCAGTACTTC. Protein product: CASSLRSSGLAGYEQYF.

The chain combines TRBV19 with TRBJ2-2; the match to TRBD2 covers 7 bases. The CDR3 is 15 residues long. The V segment lost 6 bases and the J segment 2 bases; nucleotides outside the gene matches: 6. Germline CDR1 is LNHDA and CDR2 is SQIVND (reference sequence). The DNA of the CDR3 is TGTGCCAGTAGGCCCAGCGGGATTAACACCGGGGAGCTGTTTTTT. Protein: CASRPSGINTGELFF.

The DNA for the CDR3 is TGCGCCAGCAGCCAAGATGGGGCCAGGGGAGCCGCTGGGAGCAATCAGCCCCAGCATTTT. Protein product: CASSQDGARGAAGSNQPQHF. This chain joins TRBV4-1 and TRBJ1-5, with D tentatively TRBD1 (6 bases). The germline gives CDR1 MGHRA, CDR2 YSYEKL. The CDR3 length is 20 residues. V lost 0 bases and J 1 base, leaving 22 bases between the germline ends.

This clone was seen a few times. This chain links TRBV28 with TRBJ2-5; 9 positions agree with TRBD2. CDR3 length: 16 residues. Germline V gives CDR1 MDHEN, CDR2 SYDVKM. The trim removed 7 bases at V and 5 bases at J, leaving 14 bases unmatched. This CDR3 is CASNSILAGQEETQYF. The CDR3 nucleotides are TGTGCCAGCAATTCTATCCTAGCGGGGCAGGAGGAGACCCAGTACTTC.

This rearrangement joins TRBV9 to TRBJ2-1; 11 nucleotides match TRBD1. Germline V gives CDR1 SGDLS, CDR2 YYNGEE. CDR3 length: 16 residues. After removal of 0 bases from V and 4 bases from J, the junction contained 3 bases not matched to a gene. The CDR3 spells CASSVAGTGGYNEQFF. The CDR3 bases are TGTGCCAGCAGCGTAGCTGGGACAGGGGGTTACAATGAGCAGTTCTTC.

The rearrangement uses TRBV9 and TRBJ2-6; D may correspond to TRBD1 or TRBD2 (5 bases each). The V end lost 4 bases, the J end lost 0 bases, and 14 bases lay between the germline ends. The CDR3 is made up of 17 amino acids. Germline-derived CDR1 and CDR2 are SGDLS and YYNGEE. This CDR3 reads CASSPRDRPSGANVLTF. In DNA form, the CDR3 reads TGTGCCAGCAGCCCTCGGGACCGACCCTCTGGGGCCAACGTCCTGACTTTC.

The CDR3 reads CASSLQPRTGERDGYTF. The CDR3 DNA reads as TGCGCCAGCAGCTTACAACCTCGGACAGGGGAAAGGGATGGCTACACCTTC. This chain links TRBV5-1 with TRBJ1-2, with 9 nucleotides matching TRBD1. V lost 2 bases and J lost 6; bases outside the gene matches: 14. Germline V gives CDR1 SGHRS, CDR2 YFSETQ. The length of the CDR3 is 17 residues.

There are a few counts of this clone. The V gene is TRBV11-2, the J gene TRBJ2-7, with 7 positions matching TRBD2. The CDR3 runs 14 residues. Unmatched junction bases numbered 7, after V lost 5 bases and J lost 3 bases. Germline V CDR1 and CDR2: SGHAT, FQNNGV. The CDR3 region is CASSRLAEGYEQYF. DNA of the CDR3: TGTGCCAGCAGCAGGCTAGCGGAGGGCTACGAGCAGTACTTC.

This rearrangement joins TRBV27 to TRBJ2-4; no firm D call. The germline V gene has CDR1 MNHEY and CDR2 SMNVEV (reference sequence). The CDR3 runs 15 residues. V was pared by 6 bases and J by 3 bases, with 15 bases between. CDR3 sequence: CASRAFEWVKNIQYF. CDR3 nucleotide sequence: TGTGCCAGCAGAGCTTTTGAGTGGGTCAAAAACATTCAGTACTTC.